The subject of this entry is one T cell receptor (beta chain). Its antigen is not known. This sample is part of a study of post-analysis software for immune sequencing data. Presence of unique molecular identifiers characterized the TCR beta cDNA libraries. TCRdb re-analysed the PCR reads in MiXCR, keeping a single row per CDR3 protein. The repertoire has roughly 800,000 distinct CDR3 sequences, roughly half of them found once; the top ten carry 4.6%. V was cut by 0 bases and J by 7 bases, with 7 bases left in between. This CDR3 has 13 amino acids. Regarding the study as a whole: About 5 TRBV segments were significantly more frequent in patients than in controls. TRBV5-6, TRBV5-1 and TRBV20-1 were among these segments.

Source material: blood. The clonotype comes from a girl between 5 and 17 years old with multiple sclerosis. The genes are TRBV6-7 and TRBJ1-5; D gene ambiguous. TRBV6-7 is noted as an ORF with a role that remains uncertain. CDR3 bases: TGTGCCAGCAGTTACTCAGGGAGACAGCCCCAGCATTTT. Encoded protein: CASSYSGRQPQHF.